Detailed here is one T cell receptor (beta chain). The sample comes from a study of blood T cell repertoires in COVID-19. As for the study in general: T cells, B-cell-depleted T cells, or PBMCs provided the cDNA or gDNA that served as material.

Recovered Cohort 3 donors showed two negative PCRs, clearance, or symptom resolution. Original handling: Reference gene primer amplification in the assay estimated nucleated cell counts. Measured with immunoSEQ multiplex PCR; TCRdb has only the in-frame clones, and not every one. The V and J calls and clone size were taken over from that table, and D and trimming were inferred from the DNA. The sample consists of about 310,000 clones, roughly 86% of them appearing once. Trimming pared 4 bases from V and 6 bases from J, leaving 13 bases between. The germline V gene encodes CDR1 SGDLS and CDR2 YYNGEE. This CDR3 region has 13 residues.

The chain recombines TRBV9 with TRBJ1-1; the D is unclear. This clonotype originated in a woman aged 18-29 years who had recovered from COVID-19. Sequenced sample: PBMCs or T cells enriched from blood (not recorded which). CDR3 protein: CASSPKRSAEAFF. DNA of the CDR3: TGTGCCAGCAGCCCAAAGAGGTCCGCTGAAGCTTTCTTT. The full variable domain, in which reference TRBV9 and TRBJ1-1 provide the parts outside the CDR3, is DSGVTQTPKHLITATGQRVTLRCSPRSGDLSVYWYQQSLDQGLQFLIQYYNGEERAKGNILERFSAQQFPDLHSELNLSSLELGDSALYFCASSPKRSAEAFFGQGTRLTVV.